The next 2 T cell receptor beta chains were all read from a single sample in a study of CD8 T cells in ankylosing spondylitis. Study-wide points: Characteristic, it appeared, of ankylosing spondylitis blood was a TCR beta motif of eight or nine highly homologous variants.

TCRdb re-derived calls from the 5' RACE reads in MiXCR, one entry per CDR3 protein. Of 250,000 to 350,000 distinct CDR3 sequences listed, approximately 8% were seen once; the top ten hold roughly 15%. These receptors are not linked to any known antigen. The sequencing input was blood, either unsorted or a sorted T cell fraction (not recorded which). These receptors were collected from a male donor with ankylosing spondylitis.

The sample holds a few counts of this clonotype. The V and J genes are TRBV5-5 and TRBJ2-3, with 10 bases aligning to TRBD2. Germline V gives CDR1 SGHKS, CDR2 YYEKEE (reference sequence). The CDR3 spans 15 residues. Germline trimming cut 4 bases from V and 2 bases from J; bases unmatched to any gene: 4. CDR3 nucleotides: TGTGCCAGCAGCATACTAGCGGGATACACAGATACGCAGTATTTT. Protein sequence: CASSILAGYTDTQYF.

The sample holds a few counts of this clonotype. The CDR3 bases are TGTGCCAGCAGTCCAGGGGGACAGGGGTTCTTTGCTGGGAAGCTGGCGTACGAGCAGTACTTC. Translating gives CASSPGGQGFFAGKLAYEQYF. This rearrangement joins TRBV28 to TRBJ2-7, with 10 bases fitting TRBD1. The germline gives CDR1 MDHEN, CDR2 SYDVKM. CDR3 length: 21 amino acids. J was trimmed by 4 bases and V by 5 bases; bases with no gene match: 26.